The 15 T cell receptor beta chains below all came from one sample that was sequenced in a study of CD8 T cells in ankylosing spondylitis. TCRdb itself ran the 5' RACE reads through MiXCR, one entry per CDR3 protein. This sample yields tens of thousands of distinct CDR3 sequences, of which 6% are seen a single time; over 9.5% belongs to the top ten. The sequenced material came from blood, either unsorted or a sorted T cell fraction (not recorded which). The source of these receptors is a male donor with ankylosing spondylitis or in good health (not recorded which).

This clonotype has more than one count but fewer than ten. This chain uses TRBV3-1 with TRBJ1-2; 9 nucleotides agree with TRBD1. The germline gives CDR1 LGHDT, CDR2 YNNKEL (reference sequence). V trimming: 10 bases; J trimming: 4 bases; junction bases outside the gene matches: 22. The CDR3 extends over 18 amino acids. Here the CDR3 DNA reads TGTGCCATCAGTCCCCGGACAGGGGAGCTTAGGGGAGCCTATGGCTACACCTTC. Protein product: CAISPRTGELRGAYGYTF.

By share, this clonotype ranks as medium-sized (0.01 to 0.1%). CDR3 residues: CSAQRGAGETQYF. Here the CDR3 DNA reads TGCAGTGCTCAACGGGGGGCAGGAGAGACCCAGTACTTC. The chain employs TRBV20-1 and TRBJ2-5; tentative D call: TRBD2 (7 bases). V was clipped by 5 bases and J by 4 bases, with 14 bases between them. Germline-derived CDR1 and CDR2 are DFQATT and SNEGSKA (reference sequence). CDR3 size: 13 residues.

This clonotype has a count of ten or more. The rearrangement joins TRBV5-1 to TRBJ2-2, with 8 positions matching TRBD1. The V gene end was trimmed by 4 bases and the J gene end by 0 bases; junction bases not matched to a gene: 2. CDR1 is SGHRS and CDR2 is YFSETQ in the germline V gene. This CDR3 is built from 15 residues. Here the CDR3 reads CASSATGANTGELFF. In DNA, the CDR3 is TGCGCCAGCAGCGCGACAGGGGCGAACACCGGGGAGCTGTTTTTT.

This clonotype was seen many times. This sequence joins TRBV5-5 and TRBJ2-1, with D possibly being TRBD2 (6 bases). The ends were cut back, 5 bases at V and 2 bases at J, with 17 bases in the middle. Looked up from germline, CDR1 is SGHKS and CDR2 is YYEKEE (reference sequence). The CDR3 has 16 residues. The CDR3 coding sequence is TGTGCCAGCAGTTTTGCGGCACCGGGAGCCTACAATGAGCAGTTCTTC. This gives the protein CASSFAAPGAYNEQFF.

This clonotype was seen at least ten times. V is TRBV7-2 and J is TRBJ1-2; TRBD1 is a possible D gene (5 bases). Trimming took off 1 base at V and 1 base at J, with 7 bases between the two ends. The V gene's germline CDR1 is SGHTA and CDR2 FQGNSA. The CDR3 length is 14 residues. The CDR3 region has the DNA TGTGCCAGCAGCTTAGACAGGTTTAACTATGGCTACACCTTC. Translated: CASSLDRFNYGYTF.

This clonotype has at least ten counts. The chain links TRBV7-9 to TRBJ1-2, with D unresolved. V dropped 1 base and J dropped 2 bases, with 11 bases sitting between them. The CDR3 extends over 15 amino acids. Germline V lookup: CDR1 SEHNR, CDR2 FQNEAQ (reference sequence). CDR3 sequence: CASSLVAGENYGYTF. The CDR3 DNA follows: TGTGCCAGCAGCTTAGTAGCCGGGGAGAACTATGGCTACACCTTC.

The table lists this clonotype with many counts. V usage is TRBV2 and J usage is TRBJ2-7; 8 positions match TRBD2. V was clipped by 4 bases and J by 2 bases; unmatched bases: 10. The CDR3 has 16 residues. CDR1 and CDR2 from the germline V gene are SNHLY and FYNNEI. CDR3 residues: CASSVGQAGVPYEQYF. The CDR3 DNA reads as TGTGCCAGCAGTGTGGGGCAAGCGGGAGTCCCCTACGAGCAGTACTTC. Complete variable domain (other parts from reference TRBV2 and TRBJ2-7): EPEVTQTPSHQVTQMGQEVILRCVPISNHLYFYWYRQILGQKVEFLVSFYNNEISEKSEIFDDQFSVERPDGSNFTLKIRSTKLEDSAMYFCASSVGQAGVPYEQYFGPGTRLTVT.

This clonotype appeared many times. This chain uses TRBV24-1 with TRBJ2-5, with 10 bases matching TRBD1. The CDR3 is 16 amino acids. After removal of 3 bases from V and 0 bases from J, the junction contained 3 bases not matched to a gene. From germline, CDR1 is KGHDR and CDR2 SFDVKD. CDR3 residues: CATSDRTGGYQETQYF. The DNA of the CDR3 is TGTGCCACCAGTGATCGGACAGGGGGGTACCAAGAGACCCAGTACTTC.

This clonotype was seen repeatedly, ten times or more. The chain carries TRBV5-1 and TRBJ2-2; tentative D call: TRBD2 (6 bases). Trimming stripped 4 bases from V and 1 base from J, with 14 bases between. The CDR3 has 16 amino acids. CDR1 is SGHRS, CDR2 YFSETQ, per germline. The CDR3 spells CASSPIADMNTGELFF. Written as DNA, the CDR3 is TGCGCCAGCAGCCCTATAGCGGACATGAACACCGGGGAGCTGTTTTTT.

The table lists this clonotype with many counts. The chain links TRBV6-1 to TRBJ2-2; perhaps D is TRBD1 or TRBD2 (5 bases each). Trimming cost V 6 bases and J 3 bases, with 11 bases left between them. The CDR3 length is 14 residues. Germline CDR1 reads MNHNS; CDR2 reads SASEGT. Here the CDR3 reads CASRGPLDTGELFF. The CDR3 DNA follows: TGTGCCAGCAGGGGACCTCTCGACACCGGGGAGCTGTTTTTT.

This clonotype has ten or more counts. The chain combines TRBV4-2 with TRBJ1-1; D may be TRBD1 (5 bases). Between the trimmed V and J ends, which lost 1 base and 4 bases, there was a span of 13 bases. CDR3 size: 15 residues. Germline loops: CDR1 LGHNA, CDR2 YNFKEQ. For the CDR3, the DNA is TGTGCCAGCAGCCAAGTCGCCGACAGTTCCACTGAAGCTTTCTTT. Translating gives CASSQVADSSTEAFF.

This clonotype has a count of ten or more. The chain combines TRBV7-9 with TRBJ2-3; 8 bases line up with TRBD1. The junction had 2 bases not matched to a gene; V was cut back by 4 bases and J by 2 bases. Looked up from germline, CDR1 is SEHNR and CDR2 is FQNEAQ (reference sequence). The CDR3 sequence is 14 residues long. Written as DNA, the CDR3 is TGTGCCAGCAGCTCAGGGGGCCTCACAGATACGCAGTATTTT. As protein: CASSSGGLTDTQYF.

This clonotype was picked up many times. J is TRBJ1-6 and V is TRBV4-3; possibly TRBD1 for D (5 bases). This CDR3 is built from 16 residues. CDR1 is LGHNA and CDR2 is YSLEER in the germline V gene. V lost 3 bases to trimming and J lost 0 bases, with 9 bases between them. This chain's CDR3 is CASSQAGGSYNSPLHF. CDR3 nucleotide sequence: TGCGCCAGCAGCCAGGCGGGGGGCTCCTATAATTCACCCCTCCACTTT.

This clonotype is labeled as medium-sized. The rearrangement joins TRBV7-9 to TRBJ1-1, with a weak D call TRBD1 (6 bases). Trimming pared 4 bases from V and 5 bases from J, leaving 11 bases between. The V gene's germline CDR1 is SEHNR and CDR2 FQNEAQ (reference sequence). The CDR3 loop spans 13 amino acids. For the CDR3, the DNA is TGTGCCAGCAGCTATGGAGGGGGAACTGAAGCTTTCTTT. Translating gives CASSYGGGTEAFF.

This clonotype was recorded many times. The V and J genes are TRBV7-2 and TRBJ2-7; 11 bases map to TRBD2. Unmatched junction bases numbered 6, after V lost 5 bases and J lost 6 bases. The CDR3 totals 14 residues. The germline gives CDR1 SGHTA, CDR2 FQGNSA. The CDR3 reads CASSKTSGNVEQYF. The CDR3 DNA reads TGTGCCAGCAGCAAGACTAGCGGGAACGTCGAGCAGTACTTC.